This T cell receptor (beta chain) was sequenced for a study of early T cells in non-severe SARS-CoV-2 infection. Across the study: Chains from this unsorted whole-blood bulk RNA could not be paired. Study-wide findings and caveats: Missing private and CD4 specificities, VDJdb matching favored anti-spike CD8 responses.

This CDR3 has 13 amino acids. V gave up 6 bases and J gave up 2 bases, with 14 bases separating them. CDR1 DFQATT and CDR2 SNEGSKA come from the germline V gene (reference sequence). Concerning this clonotype itself: Its antigen remains unidentified.

cDNA molecules, individually, were tagged with unique molecular identifiers. Each CDR3 protein gets one entry after TCRdb re-called the 5' RACE reads with MiXCR. The repertoire holds about 67,000 distinct CDR3 sequences, with roughly 12% as singletons. V is TRBV20-1 and J is TRBJ2-7; the D gene is possibly TRBD2 (6 bases). Sequenced material: whole blood. The TCR comes from an adult who was a healthcare worker with PCR-confirmed SARS-CoV-2 infection or an uninfected control (not recorded which). Written as DNA, the CDR3 is TGCAGTGCCCCTCTAGCGCCCACCTACGAGCAGTACTTC. Translated, it gives CSAPLAPTYEQYF.